This TCR beta chain derives from a study of blood T cell repertoires in COVID-19. At the level of the study: PBMCs, B-cell-depleted T cells, or T cells were the source of the cDNA or gDNA that made up the material.

Sequencing was performed with immunoSEQ multiplex PCR; in TCRdb, only in-frame clones are kept and a portion is missing. The repertoire has 190,000 or so clones, about 81% of them found once; the top ten carry 10% to 15%. Seattle patient enrollment occurred during active infection, with longitudinal follow-up thereafter. V was clipped by 5 bases and J by 4 bases, with 20 bases between them. The V gene's germline CDR1 is SEHNR and CDR2 FQNEAQ (reference sequence). The CDR3 is made up of 17 amino acids. The TCR comes from a woman of 80 years or more with COVID-19, enrolled during active disease. The sample taken for sequencing was peripheral blood. The rearrangement uses TRBV7-9 and TRBJ2-2, with D possibly TRBD1 on 5 matching bases. The CDR3 DNA reads TGTGCCAGCAGCCCCTTACCAGGGTTCGTTGGCACCGGGGAGCTGTTTTTT. This sequence encodes CASSPLPGFVGTGELFF.